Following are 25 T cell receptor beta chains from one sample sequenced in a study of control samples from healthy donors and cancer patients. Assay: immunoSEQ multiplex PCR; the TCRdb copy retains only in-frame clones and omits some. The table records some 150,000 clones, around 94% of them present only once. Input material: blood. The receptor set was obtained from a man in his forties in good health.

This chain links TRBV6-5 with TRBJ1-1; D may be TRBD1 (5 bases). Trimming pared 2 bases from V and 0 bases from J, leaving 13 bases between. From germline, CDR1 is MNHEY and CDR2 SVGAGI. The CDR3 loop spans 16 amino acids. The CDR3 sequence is CASSYTPGGVNTEAFF. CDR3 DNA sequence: TGTGCCAGCAGTTACACTCCGGGGGGGGTGAACACTGAAGCTTTCTTT.

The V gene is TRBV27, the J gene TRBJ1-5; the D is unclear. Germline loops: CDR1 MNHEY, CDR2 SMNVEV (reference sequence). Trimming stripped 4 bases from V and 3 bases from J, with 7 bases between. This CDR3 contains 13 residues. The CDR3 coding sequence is TGTGCCAGCAGTTCCACGATCAATCAGCCCCAGCATTTT. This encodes CASSSTINQPQHF.

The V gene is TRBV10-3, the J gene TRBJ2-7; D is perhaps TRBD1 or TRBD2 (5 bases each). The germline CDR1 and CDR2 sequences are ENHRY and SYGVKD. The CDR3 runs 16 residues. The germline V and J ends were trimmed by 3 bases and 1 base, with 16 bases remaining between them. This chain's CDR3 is CAISDGDELVSYEQYF. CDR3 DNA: TGTGCCATCAGTGATGGGGACGAACTGGTATCCTACGAGCAGTACTTC.

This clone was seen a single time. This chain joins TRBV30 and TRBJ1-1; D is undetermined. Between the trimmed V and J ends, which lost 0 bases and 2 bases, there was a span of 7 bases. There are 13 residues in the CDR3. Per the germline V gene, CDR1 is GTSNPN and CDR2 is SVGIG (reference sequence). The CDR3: CAWSVQRNTEAFF. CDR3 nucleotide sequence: TGTGCCTGGAGTGTTCAGAGAAACACTGAAGCTTTCTTT.

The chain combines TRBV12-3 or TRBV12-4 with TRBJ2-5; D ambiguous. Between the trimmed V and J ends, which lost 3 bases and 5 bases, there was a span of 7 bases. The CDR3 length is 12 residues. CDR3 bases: TGTGCCAGCAGTTTTTTACAGGAGACCCAGTACTTC. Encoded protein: CASSFLQETQYF.

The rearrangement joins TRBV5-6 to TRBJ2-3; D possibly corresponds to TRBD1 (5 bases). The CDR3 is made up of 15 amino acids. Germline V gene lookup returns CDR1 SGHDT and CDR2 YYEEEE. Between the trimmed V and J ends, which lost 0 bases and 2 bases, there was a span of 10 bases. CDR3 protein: CASSLDRLYTDTQYF. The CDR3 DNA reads TGTGCCAGCAGCTTGGACAGGTTGTACACAGATACGCAGTATTTT.

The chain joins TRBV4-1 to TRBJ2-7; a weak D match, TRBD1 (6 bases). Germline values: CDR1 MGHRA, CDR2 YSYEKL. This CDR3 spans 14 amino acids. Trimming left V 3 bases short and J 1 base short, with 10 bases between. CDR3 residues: CASSHSDRSYEQYF. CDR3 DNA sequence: TGCGCCAGCAGCCATTCGGACAGATCCTACGAGCAGTACTTC.

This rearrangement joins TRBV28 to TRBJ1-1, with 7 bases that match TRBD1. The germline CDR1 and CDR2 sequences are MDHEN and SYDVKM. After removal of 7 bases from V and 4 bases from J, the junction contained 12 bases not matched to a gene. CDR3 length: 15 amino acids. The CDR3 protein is CASTSAGQVFTEAFF. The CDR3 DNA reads TGTGCCAGCACCTCGGCCGGACAGGTGTTCACTGAAGCTTTCTTT.

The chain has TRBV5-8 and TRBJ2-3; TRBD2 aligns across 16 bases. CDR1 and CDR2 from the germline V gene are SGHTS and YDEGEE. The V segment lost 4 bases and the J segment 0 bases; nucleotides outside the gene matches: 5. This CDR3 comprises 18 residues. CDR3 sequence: CASSGGLAGGPSTDTQYF. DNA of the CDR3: TGTGCCAGCAGCGGGGGACTAGCGGGAGGGCCTAGCACAGATACGCAGTATTTT.

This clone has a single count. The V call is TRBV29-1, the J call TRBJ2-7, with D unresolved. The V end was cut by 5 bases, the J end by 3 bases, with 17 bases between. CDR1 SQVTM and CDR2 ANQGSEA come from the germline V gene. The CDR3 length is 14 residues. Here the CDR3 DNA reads TGCAGCGTTACCGAGCATCATGGGAACTACGAGCAGTACTTC. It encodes CSVTEHHGNYEQYF.

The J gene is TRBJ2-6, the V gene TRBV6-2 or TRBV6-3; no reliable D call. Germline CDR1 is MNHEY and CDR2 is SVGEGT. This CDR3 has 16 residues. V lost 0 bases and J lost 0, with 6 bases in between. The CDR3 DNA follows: TGTGCCAGCAGTTACTCGTCCCCCTCTGGGGCCAACGTCCTGACTTTC. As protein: CASSYSSPSGANVLTF.

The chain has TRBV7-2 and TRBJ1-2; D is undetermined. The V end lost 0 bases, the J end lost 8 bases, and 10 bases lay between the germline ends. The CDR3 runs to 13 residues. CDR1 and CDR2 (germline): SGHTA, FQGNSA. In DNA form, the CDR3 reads TGTGCCAGCAGCTTAGCCATTCCCGGCGGCTACACCTTC. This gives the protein CASSLAIPGGYTF.

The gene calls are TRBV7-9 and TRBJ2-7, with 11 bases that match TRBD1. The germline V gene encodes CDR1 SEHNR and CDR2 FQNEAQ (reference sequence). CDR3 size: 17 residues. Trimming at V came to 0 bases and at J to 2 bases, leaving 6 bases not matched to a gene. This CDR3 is CASSLAGTGGITYEQYF. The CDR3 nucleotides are TGTGCCAGCAGCTTAGCCGGGACAGGGGGAATAACCTACGAGCAGTACTTC.

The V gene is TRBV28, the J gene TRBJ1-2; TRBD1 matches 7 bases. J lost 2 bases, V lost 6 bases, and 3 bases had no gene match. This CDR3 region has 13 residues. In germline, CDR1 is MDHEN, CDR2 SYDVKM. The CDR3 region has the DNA TGTGCCAGCAGCCAGACAGGGAACTATGGCTACACCTTC. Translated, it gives CASSQTGNYGYTF.

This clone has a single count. The CDR3 DNA sequence: TGTGCCACCAGCGCCTCCCGCTCTGGAAACACCATATATTTT. Amino acid sequence: CATSASRSGNTIYF. The gene calls are TRBV15 and TRBJ1-3; D gene uncertain. The CDR3 totals 14 residues. The germline gives CDR1 LNHNV, CDR2 YYDKDF (reference sequence). Trimming stripped 5 bases from V and 0 bases from J, with 8 bases between.

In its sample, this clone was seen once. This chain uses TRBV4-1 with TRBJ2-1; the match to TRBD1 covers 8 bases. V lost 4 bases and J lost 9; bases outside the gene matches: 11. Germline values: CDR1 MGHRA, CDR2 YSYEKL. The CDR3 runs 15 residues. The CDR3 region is CASSPYPRGLGEQFF. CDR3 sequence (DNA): TGCGCCAGCAGCCCCTACCCCAGGGGGCTGGGTGAGCAGTTCTTC.

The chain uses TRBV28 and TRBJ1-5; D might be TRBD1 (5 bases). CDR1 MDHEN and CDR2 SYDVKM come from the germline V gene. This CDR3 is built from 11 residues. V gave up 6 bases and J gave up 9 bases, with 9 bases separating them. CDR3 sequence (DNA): TGTGCCAGCAGCCCCGGGGGGCCCCAGCATTTT. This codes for CASSPGGPQHF.

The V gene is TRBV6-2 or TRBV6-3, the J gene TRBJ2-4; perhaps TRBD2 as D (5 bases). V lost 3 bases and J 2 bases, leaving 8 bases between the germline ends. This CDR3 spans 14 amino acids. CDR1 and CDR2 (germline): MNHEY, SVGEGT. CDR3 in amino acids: CASSYFGTKNIQYF. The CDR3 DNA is TGTGCCAGCAGTTATTTCGGGACCAAAAACATTCAGTACTTC.

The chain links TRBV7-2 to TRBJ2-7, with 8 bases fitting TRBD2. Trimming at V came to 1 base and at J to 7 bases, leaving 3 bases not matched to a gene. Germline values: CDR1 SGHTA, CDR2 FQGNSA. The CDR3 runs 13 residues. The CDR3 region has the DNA TGTGCCAGCAGCTTAGTAGCGGGGTGGGAGCAGTACTTC. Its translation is CASSLVAGWEQYF.

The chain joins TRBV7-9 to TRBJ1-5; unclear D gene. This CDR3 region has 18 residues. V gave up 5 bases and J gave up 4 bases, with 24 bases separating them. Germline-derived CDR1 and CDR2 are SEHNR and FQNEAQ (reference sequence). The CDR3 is CASSPSPPGVVENQPQHF. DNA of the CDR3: TGTGCCAGCAGCCCATCCCCCCCCGGAGTGGTAGAGAATCAGCCCCAGCATTTT.

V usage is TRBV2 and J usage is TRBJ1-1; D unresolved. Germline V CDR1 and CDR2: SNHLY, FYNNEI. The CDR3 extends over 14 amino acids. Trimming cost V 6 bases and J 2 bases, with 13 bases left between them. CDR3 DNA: TGTGCCAGCAGCGAGATTAATTCTAACACTGAAGCTTTCTTT. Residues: CASSEINSNTEAFF.

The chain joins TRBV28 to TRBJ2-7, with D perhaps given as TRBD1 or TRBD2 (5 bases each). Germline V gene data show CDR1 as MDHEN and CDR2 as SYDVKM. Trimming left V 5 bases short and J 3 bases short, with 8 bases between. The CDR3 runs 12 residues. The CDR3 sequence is CASSTGGYEQYF. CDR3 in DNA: TGTGCCAGCAGTACTGGGGGCTACGAGCAGTACTTC.

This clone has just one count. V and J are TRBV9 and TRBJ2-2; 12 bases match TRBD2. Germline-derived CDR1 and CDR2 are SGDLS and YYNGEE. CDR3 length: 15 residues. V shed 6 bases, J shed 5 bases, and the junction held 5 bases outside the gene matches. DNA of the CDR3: TGTGCCAGCAAGCCGACTAGCGGGGGTACCGGGGAGCTGTTTTTT. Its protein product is CASKPTSGGTGELFF.

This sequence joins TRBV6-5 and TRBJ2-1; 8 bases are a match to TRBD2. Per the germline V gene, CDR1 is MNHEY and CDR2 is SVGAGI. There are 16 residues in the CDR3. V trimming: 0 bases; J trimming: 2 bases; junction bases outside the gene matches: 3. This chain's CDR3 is CASSYSTGGAYNEQFF. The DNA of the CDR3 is TGTGCCAGCAGTTACTCGACGGGGGGGGCCTACAATGAGCAGTTCTTC.

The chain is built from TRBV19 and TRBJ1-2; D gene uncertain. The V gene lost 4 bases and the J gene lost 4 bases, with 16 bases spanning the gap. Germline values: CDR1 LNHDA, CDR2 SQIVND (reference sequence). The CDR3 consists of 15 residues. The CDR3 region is CASSKGLGPIYGYTF. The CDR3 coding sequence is TGTGCCAGTAGTAAAGGCTTAGGACCTATCTATGGCTACACCTTC.